The 27 T cell receptor beta chains given below trace back to one sample, sequenced in a study of cytomegalovirus exposure and HLA in healthy donors. A multiplex PCR was run with 60 Vbeta primers and 13 Jbeta primers. Data came from immunoSEQ multiplex PCR; TCRdb stores just in-frame clones and leaves some out. The sample records 65,000 to 90,000 clones, approximately 75% being singletons. The sequenced sample was PBMCs. These receptors were taken from a man between 60 and 75 years old in good health and CMV-seronegative.

This clone has only one observation. The CDR3 DNA reads TGTGCCAGCAGCCTCGGACAGGGGGCGGAAGCTTTCTTT. Amino acids: CASSLGQGAEAFF. The chain recombines TRBV27 with TRBJ1-1; TRBD1 matches 11 bases. The CDR3 runs to 13 residues. The V gene end was trimmed by 6 bases and the J gene end by 8 bases; junction bases not matched to a gene: 5. Germline-derived CDR1 and CDR2 are MNHEY and SMNVEV (reference sequence).

J is TRBJ2-5 and V is TRBV6-5; 9 bases agree with TRBD1. V shed 0 bases and J 5 bases; nucleotides not matched to a gene: 4. Germline V gene data show CDR1 as MNHEY and CDR2 as SVGAGI. CDR3 length: 15 amino acids. CDR3 DNA sequence: TGTGCCAGCAGTTACTCGGACAGGGGAAGGGAGACCCAGTACTTC. Protein product: CASSYSDRGRETQYF.

The chain carries TRBV13 and TRBJ2-7, with 7 bases lining up with TRBD2. Germline trimming cut 5 bases from V and 3 bases from J; bases unmatched to any gene: 10. Germline V gene lookup returns CDR1 PRHDT and CDR2 FYEKMQ (reference sequence). This CDR3 region has 15 residues. CDR3 coding DNA: TGTGCCAGCAGCGCCAGGCGGGGGAGATTCTACGAGCAGTACTTC. Residues: CASSARRGRFYEQYF.

This chain links TRBV2 with TRBJ1-6; tentative D call: TRBD1 (5 bases). CDR1 is SNHLY and CDR2 is FYNNEI in the germline V gene. With 6 bases removed from V and 10 bases from J, the gap between germline ends came to 16 bases. The CDR3 spans 14 residues. DNA of the CDR3: TGTGCCAGCAGGGTCGAGCAGGGTGGCTCACCCCTCCACTTT. Translation: CASRVEQGGSPLHF.

The V gene is TRBV6-1, the J gene TRBJ1-1; weak D call: TRBD1 (6 bases). CDR3 size: 15 residues. The germline V and J ends were trimmed by 5 bases and 5 bases, with 18 bases remaining between them. The germline V gene has CDR1 MNHNS and CDR2 SASEGT. CDR3 sequence: CASSQLAGGGTEAFF. CDR3 sequence (DNA): TGTGCCAGCAGTCAACTCGCGGGGGGCGGGACTGAAGCTTTCTTT.

This clone was observed a handful of times. The chain combines TRBV6-4 with TRBJ1-2; D might be TRBD1 (6 bases). Germline V gene sequence: CDR1 MRHNA, CDR2 SNTAGT. V lost 2 bases, J lost 6 bases, and 16 bases lay in between. The CDR3 spans 15 residues. The CDR3 nucleotides are TGTGCCAGCAGTGACACTTTACAGGGACGAAATGGCTACACCTTC. It translates to CASSDTLQGRNGYTF.

V usage is TRBV10-3 and J usage is TRBJ2-5; 13 positions agree with TRBD2. V lost 3 bases, J lost 5 bases, and 3 bases stayed unmatched. This CDR3 spans 15 amino acids. Germline loops: CDR1 ENHRY, CDR2 SYGVKD. For the CDR3, the DNA is TGTGCCATCAGTGATTCGACTAGCGGGGGGGAGACCCAGTACTTC. It yields the protein CAISDSTSGGETQYF.

The chain links TRBV30 to TRBJ1-2, with 9 positions matching TRBD1. The CDR3 extends over 11 amino acids. After removal of 7 bases from V and 10 bases from J, the junction contained 7 bases not matched to a gene. Germline V gene sequence: CDR1 GTSNPN, CDR2 SVGIG (reference sequence). DNA of the CDR3: TGTGCCTCGGAAAGGACAGGGGACTACACCTTC. Its translation is CASERTGDYTF.

This clone appeared once. The chain couples TRBV10-2 to TRBJ2-1; perhaps TRBD1 as D (6 bases). Trimming removed 1 base from V and 7 bases from J, with 17 bases in between. CDR1 and CDR2 (germline): WSHSY, SAAADI. The CDR3 length is 16 residues. In DNA, the CDR3 is TGCGCCAGCAGTGAGTTACAGGGCGGAGTTAAGAATGAGCAGTTCTTC. This codes for CASSELQGGVKNEQFF.

The rearrangement links TRBV5-1 to TRBJ1-4; unclear D gene. The CDR3 covers 15 residues. The germline V gene has CDR1 SGHRS and CDR2 YFSETQ. The V and J ends lost 0 bases and 3 bases respectively, with 9 bases between them. CDR3 nucleotide sequence: TGCGCCAGCAGCTTGGGCCTCGGTGCTAATGAAAAACTGTTTTTT. This encodes CASSLGLGANEKLFF.

The J gene is TRBJ2-1, the V gene TRBV2; 12 bases align to TRBD2. Germline CDR1 SNHLY, CDR2 FYNNEI. CDR3 length: 15 amino acids. V trimming: 3 bases; J trimming: 10 bases; junction bases outside the gene matches: 7. CDR3 in amino acids: CASSERTSGVIEQFF. The CDR3 nucleotides are TGTGCCAGCAGTGAGAGGACTAGCGGGGTTATAGAGCAGTTCTTC.

This clone was seen only a few times. This chain uses TRBV7-9 with TRBJ1-6; TRBD1 is a possible D gene (6 bases). The length of the CDR3 is 12 residues. Trimming pared 1 base from V and 15 bases from J, leaving 10 bases between. Germline V gene data show CDR1 as SEHNR and CDR2 as FQNEAQ (reference sequence). The CDR3 nucleotides are TGTGCCAGCAGCTTAGTCCAGGGGAACCTCCACTTT. Its translation is CASSLVQGNLHF.

A few counts support this clone. DNA of the CDR3: TGTGCCAGCAGCTTGGCCTCTGCCCGGGAGGGCTACACCTTC. It yields the protein CASSLASAREGYTF. This chain joins TRBV5-6 and TRBJ1-2; D is ambiguous. The germline gives CDR1 SGHDT, CDR2 YYEEEE. V was pared by 0 bases and J by 8 bases, with 14 bases between. The CDR3 extends over 14 amino acids. Variable domain in full (rest from reference TRBV5-6 and TRBJ1-2): DAGVTQSPTHLIKTRGQQVTLRCSPKSGHDTVSWYQQALGQGPQFIFQYYEEEERQRGNFPDRFSGHQFPNYSSELNVNALLLGDSALYLCASSLASAREGYTFGSGTRLTVV.

The gene calls are TRBV5-1 and TRBJ2-2; weak D call: TRBD2 (6 bases). Germline CDR1 reads SGHRS; CDR2 reads YFSETQ. Trimming took off 4 bases at V and 2 bases at J, with 9 bases between the two ends. CDR3 length equals 14 residues. The CDR3 region has the DNA TGCGCCAGCAGCGAGGGACTTAACACCGGGGAGCTGTTTTTT. Translation: CASSEGLNTGELFF.

CDR3 sequence reads: CASRSEPFSYNEQFF. In DNA form, the CDR3 reads TGCGCCAGCAGATCGGAGCCCTTCTCCTACAATGAGCAGTTCTTC. V usage is TRBV5-1 and J usage is TRBJ2-1; D is uncertain. Germline CDR1 is SGHRS and CDR2 is YFSETQ. V was trimmed by 5 bases and J by 0 bases, leaving 12 bases between them. CDR3 length: 15 residues.

The chain links TRBV13 to TRBJ2-3, with 9 bases fitting TRBD2. Germline V gives CDR1 PRHDT, CDR2 FYEKMQ (reference sequence). The CDR3 sequence is 16 residues long. J gave up 2 bases and V 5 bases, and 8 bases lay outside the gene matches. The CDR3: CASSPGRGLATDTQYF. The CDR3 DNA follows: TGTGCCAGCAGCCCCGGGCGGGGACTAGCCACAGATACGCAGTATTTT.

The rearrangement links TRBV7-9 to TRBJ2-3; 9 nucleotides line up with TRBD2. This CDR3 comprises 14 residues. Germline lookup yields CDR1 SEHNR and CDR2 FQNEAQ (reference sequence). The V segment lost 3 bases and the J segment 6 bases; nucleotides outside the gene matches: 4. DNA for the CDR3: TGTGCCAGCAGCTTCTTGGCGGGGGGGGATACGCAGTATTTT. The encoded protein is CASSFLAGGDTQYF.

This chain connects TRBV5-1 to TRBJ2-6, with 9 bases that match TRBD1. Trimming at V came to 5 bases and at J to 1 base, leaving 7 bases not matched to a gene. From germline, CDR1 is SGHRS and CDR2 YFSETQ. The CDR3 is 17 amino acids. CDR3 nucleotide sequence: TGCGCCAGCAGTCGGGACAGGGTGAGGTCTGGGGCCAACGTCCTGACTTTC. Its translation is CASSRDRVRSGANVLTF.

CDR3 nucleotides: TGTGCCAGCAGCTCTCCCCGGAGCACAGATACGCAGTATTTT. Translating gives CASSSPRSTDTQYF. The chain has TRBV11-2 and TRBJ2-3; D ambiguous. Germline V gene lookup returns CDR1 SGHAT and CDR2 FQNNGV. This CDR3 comprises 14 residues. Trimming cost V 4 bases and J 0 bases, with 8 bases left between them. The complete variable domain, with remaining parts taken from reference TRBV11-2 and TRBJ2-3, reads EAGVAQSPRYKIIEKRQSVAFWCNPISGHATLYWYQQILGQGPKLLIQFQNNGVVDDSQLPKDRFSAERLKGVDSTLKIQPAKLEDSAVYLCASSSPRSTDTQYFGPGTRLTVL.

The gene calls are TRBV2 and TRBJ2-1, with 7 nucleotides matching TRBD1. The CDR3 covers 13 residues. The germline V gene has CDR1 SNHLY and CDR2 FYNNEI. V was pared by 4 bases and J by 4 bases, with 1 base of the junction left unmatched. For the CDR3, the DNA is TGTGCCAGCAGTGGGACAGGTTACAATGAGCAGTTCTTC. It codes for CASSGTGYNEQFF.

The V and J genes are TRBV9 and TRBJ2-7, with TRBD2 matching 8 bases. CDR3 size: 16 residues. J gave up 4 bases and V 0 bases, and 9 bases lay outside the gene matches. Germline assignment: CDR1 SGDLS and CDR2 YYNGEE. CDR3 DNA sequence: TGTGCCAGCAGCGTAGGGCCAGCGGGGGAAGGTTACGAGCAGTACTTC. It is translated as CASSVGPAGEGYEQYF.

This rearrangement joins TRBV7-3 to TRBJ2-4; 9 nucleotides align to TRBD2. With V trimmed by 1 base and J by 3 bases, 10 bases remained unmatched. CDR1 is SGHTA, CDR2 FQGTGA, per germline. This CDR3 spans 18 amino acids. The CDR3 sequence: CASSLNEGGGAGKNIQYF. CDR3 nucleotides: TGTGCCAGCAGCTTAAATGAAGGCGGGGGGGCCGGCAAAAACATTCAGTACTTC.

A single count supports this clone. This sequence joins TRBV19 and TRBJ1-3; D possibly corresponds to TRBD1 (6 bases). Germline-derived CDR1 and CDR2 are LNHDA and SQIVND (reference sequence). The CDR3 totals 15 residues. The V and J ends lost 5 bases and 0 bases respectively, with 11 bases between them. CDR3 in DNA: TGTGCCAGTAGTGGACAGCCTTCCTCTGGAAACACCATATATTTT. Amino acid sequence: CASSGQPSSGNTIYF.

The gene calls are TRBV18 and TRBJ1-1; D call uncertain. The germline V gene has CDR1 KGHSH and CDR2 LQKENI. CDR3 length: 15 residues. Trimming removed 6 bases from V and 1 base from J, with 15 bases in between. CDR3: CASSPERDRNTEAFF. CDR3 sequence (DNA): TGTGCCAGCTCGCCGGAGCGAGATAGGAACACTGAAGCTTTCTTT.

This clone was detected only a few times. The rearrangement joins TRBV6-1 to TRBJ1-1; D not certain. Per the germline V gene, CDR1 is MNHNS and CDR2 is SASEGT. V shed 10 bases and J shed 1 base, with 13 bases lying between them. This CDR3 contains 13 residues. CDR3 amino acids: CATRFLGNTEAFF. For the CDR3, the DNA is TGTGCCACCCGTTTTCTCGGGAACACTGAAGCTTTCTTT.

As to this clone: One end of the junction does not line up with germline, which may come from a read error. The CDR3 loop is CASSISTPLFSNQPQHF. CDR3 sequence (DNA): TGTGCCAGCAGTATATCGACACCACTTTTCAGCAATCAGCCCCAGCATTTT. The chain couples TRBV27 to TRBJ1-5; D gene unclear. CDR3 size: 17 residues. Germline values: CDR1 MNHEY, CDR2 SMNVEV (reference sequence).

The chain uses TRBV7-8 and TRBJ1-5, with 8 bases identical to TRBD1. The V segment lost 5 bases and the J segment 0 bases; nucleotides outside the gene matches: 6. The CDR3 contains 16 residues. Germline assignment: CDR1 SGHVS and CDR2 FQNEAQ. The CDR3 loop is CASSTGTGASNQPQHF. In nucleotides, the CDR3 is TGTGCCAGCAGCACGGGGACAGGCGCTAGCAATCAGCCCCAGCATTTT.